This entry describes one T cell receptor (beta chain). Its antigen is still unknown. Trimming shortened V by 1 base and J by 5 bases, and 14 bases separated the two germline ends. The CDR3 loop spans 15 amino acids. Germline CDR1 reads LNHDA; CDR2 reads SQIVND (reference sequence). TCRdb's table, derived via immunoSEQ multiplex PCR, lists solely in-frame clones and lacks some. Of 20,000 or so clones in the sample, around 82% were seen once. On cycle 4 day 1 and cycle 7 day 1, as well as at baseline, blood was sampled. This sample is drawn from a study of OX40 agonist ivuxolimab in advanced cancers. Study-level findings and limits: Patients who responded partially at 0.1-3.0 mg/kg showed clonal expansion ranking among the lowest. At 0.1 to 3.0 mg/kg, clonal expansion of CD4+ and CD8+ blood T cells had occurred by week 6.

The specimen comprised CD4+ or CD8+ T cells sorted from blood, sampled in a trial of the OX40 agonist ivuxolimab. This receptor was taken from an adult with an advanced solid tumor such as melanoma, head and neck, liver or kidney cancer. The rearrangement uses TRBV19 and TRBJ2-5; tentatively, D is TRBD2 (6 bases). In DNA form, the CDR3 reads TGTGCCAGTAGTATAGGGAGGGGAGGAAGTGAGACCCAGTACTTC. Translated: CASSIGRGGSETQYF.